This T cell receptor (beta chain) emerged from a study of T cell repertoires in cytomegalovirus infection. Study context: Through public TCR beta signatures, both CMV infection and matching HLA type were indicated.

This CDR3 region has 17 residues. The V gene lost 4 bases and the J gene lost 4 bases, with 22 bases spanning the gap. Germline loops: CDR1 SGHNT, CDR2 YYREEE (reference sequence). TCRdb re-derived calls from the reads in MiXCR, one entry per CDR3 protein. In the table there are under 100,000 distinct CDR3 sequences, less than 4.5% of which are singletons. This clonotype has at least ten counts. Its antigen remains unidentified. Regarding the study as a whole: People with CMV and the relevant HLA were identified by cumulative public TCR beta family frequency. Dominant in the ex vivo response were TCR beta clonotypes restricted by HLA-C and specific for CMV.

This sequence joins TRBV5-4 and TRBJ2-3; D is uncertain. The source is a human donor in good health (CMV status not recorded). Some clones in this sample may be carry-over from other donors' samples. Sequenced sample: PBMCs. The CDR3 bases are TGTGCCAGCAGCCCCGGCATCAACCCCCAGTTTTCAGATACGCAGTATTTT. The encoded protein is CASSPGINPQFSDTQYF.